This T cell receptor beta chain was captured by sequencing in a study of Graves' ophthalmopathy and Graves' hyperthyroidism. Germline assignment: CDR1 SGHTA and CDR2 FQGNSA. After removal of 4 bases from V and 7 bases from J, the junction contained 10 bases not matched to a gene. This CDR3 comprises 15 residues. The study amplified TCR beta CDR3 regions using RNA transcripts. First-round RT-PCR employed HTBI primers, with a second-round multiplex PCR after it. TCRdb processed the multiplex PCR reads anew with MiXCR; each CDR3 protein has one entry. Of hundreds of thousands of distinct CDR3 sequences listed, roughly 39% are singletons. This clonotype was seen repeatedly, ten times or more.

J is TRBJ1-2 and V is TRBV7-2; TRBD1 matches 9 bases. The specimen sequenced was peripheral blood. This sequence originates from an adult man with Graves' ophthalmopathy. DNA of the CDR3: TGTGCCAGCAGCTCGATAAGGGACAGGGTGGGTGGCTACACCTTC. Its translation: CASSSIRDRVGGYTF.